Listed here are 28 T cell receptor beta chains from one sample, sequenced in a study of blood T cell repertoires in COVID-19 (TCRdb year 2020). Libraries were built with the immunoSEQ multiplex PCR assay. TCRdb stores this immuneACCESS table with in-frame sequences only. Part of the clones is absent; in the studies checked, under half of the shortfall reflects unresolved V genes, and no reason is known for the rest. The sample table shows some 150,000 clones, and approximately 85% are seen once. 2% to 3% of the sample is taken by the ten largest. Sequenced input: peripheral blood. The receptors were gathered from a human donor with acute or convalescent COVID-19. The donor label of this sample is uncertain.

The chain uses TRBV20-1 and TRBJ1-2; 9 bases map to TRBD1. Germline assignment: CDR1 DFQATT and CDR2 SNEGSKA (reference sequence). This CDR3 is 14 amino acids long. V lost 3 bases to trimming and J lost 6 bases; unmatched junction nucleotides: 8. CDR3 DNA sequence: TGCAGTGCTAGTACTCGGACAGGGGAAAATGGCTACACCTTC. Amino acid sequence: CSASTRTGENGYTF.

The chain joins TRBV7-2 to TRBJ2-3; 9 bases align to TRBD2. Germline CDR1 is SGHTA and CDR2 is FQGNSA. V shed 5 bases, J shed 2 bases, and the junction held 11 bases outside the gene matches. This CDR3 is 17 amino acids long. CDR3 DNA sequence: TGTGCCAGCAGCCATCGTGGGGCTAGCGGGGTCACAGATACGCAGTATTTT. This encodes CASSHRGASGVTDTQYF. Filled out from reference TRBV7-2 and TRBJ2-3, the complete variable domain reads GAGVSQSPSNKVTEKGKDVELRCDPISGHTALYWYRQSLGQGLEFLIYFQGNSAPDKSGLPSDRFSAERTGGSVSTLTIQRTQQEDSAVYLCASSHRGASGVTDTQYFGPGTRLTVL.

The rearrangement joins TRBV19 to TRBJ1-1; D call uncertain. Trimming took 6 bases from V and 3 from J, leaving 5 bases between them. CDR3 length: 11 amino acids. Germline V gene data show CDR1 as LNHDA and CDR2 as SQIVND (reference sequence). DNA for the CDR3: TGTGCCAGTAGCTCCCACACTGAAGCTTTCTTT. It yields the protein CASSSHTEAFF.

The CDR3 DNA sequence: TGTGCCAGCAGCTTAGGGGCCTCCTACGAGCAGTACGTC. This translates into CASSLGASYEQYV. The V and J genes are TRBV7-8 and TRBJ2-7, with no clear D. Germline lookup yields CDR1 SGHVS and CDR2 FQNEAQ. This CDR3 has 13 amino acids. V was clipped by 1 base and J by 0 bases, with 4 bases between them.

The chain recombines TRBV6-5 with TRBJ1-5; TRBD1 matches at 11 bases. V dropped 6 bases and J dropped 6; count of bases not matched to a gene: 4. The CDR3 contains 14 residues. Germline V CDR1 and CDR2: MNHEY, SVGAGI. The CDR3 nucleotides read TGTGCCAGCAGGCCTGGACAGGGGGCTCAGCCCCAGCATTTT. Its translation is CASRPGQGAQPQHF.

The chain has TRBV18 and TRBJ1-1, with D perhaps matching TRBD1 (5 bases). The CDR3 sequence is 15 residues long. With 2 bases removed from V and 1 base from J, the gap between germline ends came to 11 bases. CDR1 is KGHSH and CDR2 is LQKENI in the germline V gene. CDR3 in DNA: TGTGCCAGCTCACCAAGGGAGGGGCGGAACACTGAAGCTTTCTTT. It encodes CASSPREGRNTEAFF.

The rearrangement links TRBV24-1 to TRBJ1-2; 7 nucleotides agree with TRBD1. Germline CDR1 is KGHDR and CDR2 is SFDVKD. Trimming took 5 bases from V and 4 from J; bases not matched to a gene: 9. CDR3 length: 15 residues. The CDR3 DNA reads TGTGCCACCAGTGGCTCAGGACAGGTCAGCTATGGCTACACCTTC. It is translated as CATSGSGQVSYGYTF.

V is TRBV10-3 and J is TRBJ2-3, with D perhaps TRBD2 (5 bases). CDR1 and CDR2 from the germline V gene are ENHRY and SYGVKD. Trimming left V 0 bases short and J 3 bases short, with 7 bases between. The CDR3 has 14 residues. CDR3 nucleotides: TGTGCCATCAGTGAGTCGAGGGTAACAGATACGCAGTATTTT. It codes for CAISESRVTDTQYF.

The chain carries TRBV29-1 and TRBJ1-4; D is unresolved. The V end lost 6 bases, the J end lost 8 bases, and 16 bases lay between the germline ends. The CDR3 is 13 residues long. The germline V gene encodes CDR1 SQVTM and CDR2 ANQGSEA. The CDR3 here is CSVLEFDGEKLFF. CDR3 bases: TGCAGCGTCCTAGAATTCGACGGCGAAAAACTGTTTTTT.

The sample holds one count of this clone. The chain recombines TRBV2 with TRBJ1-5; 9 nucleotides match TRBD1. The CDR3 runs to 16 residues. V shed 6 bases, J shed 4 bases, and the junction held 10 bases outside the gene matches. In germline, CDR1 is SNHLY, CDR2 FYNNEI. The CDR3 coding sequence is TGTGCCAGCAGAACAGGGGGCAATTCTGGAAATCAGCCCCAGCATTTT. This encodes CASRTGGNSGNQPQHF.

The V and J genes are TRBV7-8 and TRBJ1-5, with D uncertain. Germline V gene lookup returns CDR1 SGHVS and CDR2 FQNEAQ. The CDR3 is 14 amino acids. Trimming took off 4 bases at V and 2 bases at J, with 9 bases between the two ends. The CDR3 spells CASSWAEGNQPQHF. The CDR3 bases are TGTGCCAGCAGCTGGGCGGAGGGCAATCAGCCCCAGCATTTT.

The chain joins TRBV7-2 to TRBJ1-5; perhaps TRBD1 as D (6 bases). Germline CDR1 and CDR2: SGHTA and FQGNSA. V gave up 3 bases and J gave up 0 bases, with 9 bases separating them. This CDR3 has 15 amino acids. This chain's CDR3 is CASSLNRVSNQPQHF. CDR3 coding DNA: TGTGCCAGCAGCTTGAACAGGGTTAGCAATCAGCCCCAGCATTTT.

The chain combines TRBV3-1 (or the pseudogene TRBV3-2) with TRBJ2-3; TRBD2 agrees at 8 bases. V shed 0 bases, J shed 8 bases, and the junction held 4 bases outside the gene matches. The CDR3 is 14 amino acids. Germline V gene lookup returns CDR1 LGHDT and CDR2 YNNKEL (reference sequence). CDR3: CASSQDLAGGTQYF. The CDR3 nucleotides read TGTGCCAGCAGCCAAGATCTTGCGGGGGGTACGCAGTATTTT.

CDR3 amino acids: CSASPPGVPSPLHF. CDR3 bases: TGCAGTGCTAGTCCCCCGGGGGTCCCTTCACCCCTCCACTTT. The chain uses TRBV20-1 and TRBJ1-6; D possibly corresponds to TRBD1 (5 bases). Germline values: CDR1 DFQATT, CDR2 SNEGSKA (reference sequence). V lost 3 bases and J lost 9, with 15 bases in between. This CDR3 spans 14 amino acids.

This clone was counted only a few times. This chain joins TRBV19 and TRBJ1-3, with D maybe TRBD1 (5 bases). CDR1 is LNHDA and CDR2 is SQIVND in the germline V gene (reference sequence). Trimming left V 6 bases short and J 0 bases short, with 12 bases between. The length of the CDR3 is 15 residues. The CDR3 DNA follows: TGTGCCAGTAGATCGGGGGTCTCCTCTGGAAACACCATATATTTT. Its protein is CASRSGVSSGNTIYF.

The V call is TRBV19, the J call TRBJ2-2, with a weak D call TRBD2 (6 bases). Germline V gives CDR1 LNHDA, CDR2 SQIVND (reference sequence). The CDR3 covers 15 residues. V was trimmed by 3 bases and J by 7 bases, leaving 15 bases between them. The CDR3 DNA reads TGTGCCAGTAGTATGGTGGCGGGGAGATACGGGGAGCTGTTTTTT. Its protein is CASSMVAGRYGELFF.

The DNA for the CDR3 is TGTGCCAGCAGCCAGGGGTTCGGGGAGCTGTTTTTT. It yields the protein CASSQGFGELFF. The genes are TRBV12-3 or TRBV12-4 and TRBJ2-2, with D perhaps matching TRBD1 (6 bases). CDR3 size: 12 residues. Between the trimmed V and J ends, which lost 6 bases and 7 bases, there was a span of 9 bases.

This chain joins TRBV5-1 and TRBJ2-1; 8 bases are shared with TRBD1. Germline CDR1 and CDR2: SGHRS and YFSETQ. The V and J ends lost 1 base and 7 bases, in that order; junction bases with no gene match: 7. CDR3 length: 15 residues. CDR3 in DNA: TGCGCCAGCAGCTTGCAGGGGGCGGGTACTAATGAGCAGTTCTTC. Amino acids: CASSLQGAGTNEQFF. The full variable domain, completed using reference TRBV5-1 and TRBJ2-1, is KAGVTQTPRYLIKTRGQQVTLSCSPISGHRSVSWYQQTPGQGLQFLFEYFSETQRNKGNFPGRFSGRQFSNSRSEMNVSTLELGDSALYLCASSLQGAGTNEQFFGPGTRLTVL.

This clone was found once. The V gene is TRBV7-9, the J gene TRBJ1-1; tentative D call: TRBD1 (5 bases). The V end was cut by 1 base, the J end by 2 bases, with 8 bases between. CDR3 length: 14 amino acids. Germline V gives CDR1 SEHNR, CDR2 FQNEAQ (reference sequence). CDR3 DNA sequence: TGTGCCAGCAGCTTAGAACAGGCAAACACTGAAGCTTTCTTT. Its protein is CASSLEQANTEAFF.

This clone was observed a handful of times. This rearrangement joins TRBV7-9 to TRBJ2-7; 8 bases line up with TRBD2. In germline, CDR1 is SEHNR, CDR2 FQNEAQ (reference sequence). CDR3 length equals 13 residues. V lost 5 bases and J lost 6; bases outside the gene matches: 6. CDR3 sequence reads: CASSPSGSIEQYF. In DNA form, the CDR3 reads TGTGCCAGCAGCCCTAGCGGGTCTATCGAGCAGTACTTC.

This chain connects TRBV14 to TRBJ1-6; D is unclear. The CDR3 is 17 amino acids. The germline V gene encodes CDR1 SGHDN and CDR2 FVKESK. Trimming removed 4 bases at V and 0 bases at J, with 13 bases between. CDR3 bases: TGTGCCAGCAGCCTTTTTGTTTATAGCTCCTATAATTCACCCCTCCACTTT. It specifies CASSLFVYSSYNSPLHF. The full variable domain, rest sourced from reference TRBV14 and TRBJ1-6, is EAGVTQFPSHSVIEKGQTVTLRCDPISGHDNLYWYRRVMGKEIKFLLHFVKESKQDESGMPNNRFLAERTGGTYSTLKVQPAELEDSGVYFCASSLFVYSSYNSPLHFGNGTRLTVT.

This rearrangement joins TRBV5-6 to TRBJ2-5, with 11 bases lining up with TRBD2. The germline V gene has CDR1 SGHDT and CDR2 YYEEEE. This CDR3 contains 17 residues. Losses at the gene ends were 0 bases for V and 5 bases for J; bases not matched to a gene: 9. The DNA for the CDR3 is TGTGCCAGCAGCTTGGAACTAGCGGGGGTCAAAGGCGAGACCCAGTACTTC. It codes for CASSLELAGVKGETQYF.

The gene calls are TRBV29-1 and TRBJ1-5, with a tentative D call TRBD1 (5 bases). The CDR3 contains 14 residues. Germline V gene data show CDR1 as SQVTM and CDR2 as ANQGSEA. V lost 5 bases to trimming and J lost 4 bases, with 15 bases between them. The CDR3, as DNA: TGCAGCGTTTCAACAGGAGGGCGTAATCAGCCCCAGCATTTT. Encoded protein: CSVSTGGRNQPQHF.

This clone was recorded once. The rearrangement joins TRBV27 to TRBJ2-5, with D possibly matching TRBD2 (6 bases). The CDR3 loop spans 16 amino acids. Germline-derived CDR1 and CDR2 are MNHEY and SMNVEV (reference sequence). V was shortened by 2 bases and J by 5 bases, with 18 bases between the two germline ends. This CDR3 is CASSLGVSGVLETQYF. The CDR3 bases are TGTGCCAGCAGTTTAGGTGTTAGCGGAGTCCTGGAGACCCAGTACTTC.

The V call is TRBV7-6, the J call TRBJ2-4, with 7 nucleotides matching TRBD1. CDR1 and CDR2 (germline): SGHVS, FNYEAQ. The trim removed 0 bases at V and 4 bases at J, leaving 6 bases unmatched. The CDR3 extends over 16 amino acids. The CDR3 region is CASSLAQAGGKNIQYF. CDR3 nucleotide sequence: TGTGCCAGCAGCTTAGCGCAGGCAGGGGGAAAAAACATTCAGTACTTC.

Note on this clone: A junction boundary mismatches the germline segment, possibly from a read error. The V gene is TRBV19, the J gene TRBJ1-1, with unresolved D. Looked up from germline, CDR1 is LNHDA and CDR2 is SQIVND (reference sequence). The CDR3 is 11 amino acids. The CDR3 reads CASSINTEAFF. The CDR3 bases are TGTGCCAGTAGTATTAACACCGAAGCTTTCTTT.

The rearrangement joins TRBV6-5 to TRBJ1-1; TRBD1 matches 9 bases. In germline, CDR1 is MNHEY, CDR2 SVGAGI. The CDR3 contains 14 residues. With V trimmed by 6 bases and J by 5 bases, 7 bases remained unmatched. The CDR3 sequence: CASRPGQGRTEAFF. In nucleotides, the CDR3 is TGTGCCAGCAGACCGGGACAGGGTCGGACTGAAGCTTTCTTT.

The chain recombines TRBV27 with TRBJ2-1; 8 bases match TRBD2. The V segment lost 5 bases and the J segment 2 bases; nucleotides outside the gene matches: 2. CDR3 size: 14 residues. The germline V gene encodes CDR1 MNHEY and CDR2 SMNVEV (reference sequence). CDR3 coding DNA: TGTGCCAGCAGTGGACTAGCACCCTACAATGAGCAGTTCTTC. Encoded protein: CASSGLAPYNEQFF.